Here is one T cell receptor (beta chain) with its context. V was shortened by 5 bases and J by 6 bases, with 10 bases between the two germline ends. CDR3 length: 12 residues. Germline V gives CDR1 SEHNR, CDR2 FQNEAQ (reference sequence). The record originates from a study of T cell changes during pregnancy in multiple sclerosis. Libraries were prepared by immunoSEQ multiplex PCR; TCRdb keeps only in-frame clonotypes and omits some of them. The sample lists tens of thousands of clones, 90% to 95% occurring once. This clonotype was sampled from a female donor in good health, enrolled as a control in a pregnancy study. The chain has TRBV7-9 and TRBJ1-2, with D hard to call. Specimen: peripheral blood, collected after pregnancy. The CDR3 bases are TGTGCCAGCAGCCCCCCGGTGGATGGCTACACCTTC. Translated, it gives CASSPPVDGYTF. Full variable domain (missing parts from reference TRBV7-9 and TRBJ1-2): DTGVSQNPRHKITKRGQNVTFRCDPISEHNRLYWYRQTLGQGPEFLTYFQNEAQLEKSRLLSDRFSAERPKGSFSTLEIQRTEQGDSAMYLCASSPPVDGYTFGSGTRLTVV.